This entry lists 31 T cell receptor beta chains sequenced from one sample in a study of cytomegalovirus exposure and HLA in healthy donors. PCR was performed using 60 Vbeta and 13 Jbeta primers. Assay used: immunoSEQ multiplex PCR; TCRdb lists only in-frame clones, some missing. This table holds over 85,000 clones, around 64% found once. The sequenced sample was PBMCs. The receptors come from a man aged 30-40 years in good health and CMV-seronegative.

The CDR3 protein is CASSSRTGANEKLFF. The CDR3 nucleotides read TGCGCCAGCAGCTCCCGGACAGGGGCTAATGAAAAACTGTTTTTT. The genes are TRBV5-1 and TRBJ1-4; 9 bases map to TRBD1. The ends lost 3 bases at V and 3 bases at J; junction bases unmatched: 3. Per germline, CDR1 SGHRS and CDR2 YFSETQ. The CDR3 runs 15 residues.

The chain employs TRBV6-5 and TRBJ1-6; 7 nucleotides line up with TRBD1. Germline assignment: CDR1 MNHEY and CDR2 SVGAGI. This CDR3 spans 14 amino acids. Germline trimming cut 6 bases from V and 5 bases from J; bases unmatched to any gene: 4. The DNA of the CDR3 is TGTGCCAGCAGGGGGACAGCGGATAATTCACCCCTCCACTTT. As protein: CASRGTADNSPLHF.

The chain employs TRBV15 and TRBJ2-4; 9 bases match TRBD1. The CDR3 is 17 amino acids. Trimming removed 1 base from V and 2 bases from J; junction bases left unmatched: 6. CDR1 and CDR2 from the germline V gene are LNHNV and YYDKDF (reference sequence). Here the CDR3 DNA reads TGTGCCACCAGCAGAGGGGGACAGGGATCGTCCAAAAACATTCAGTACTTC. This codes for CATSRGGQGSSKNIQYF.

This clone occurred a few times. The chain joins TRBV19 to TRBJ1-1, with a weak D call TRBD1 (6 bases). Germline V gene data show CDR1 as LNHDA and CDR2 as SQIVND (reference sequence). The CDR3 has 12 residues. V lost 11 bases to trimming and J lost 8 bases, with 18 bases between them. The CDR3 reads CAAGGRGREAFF. The CDR3 DNA reads TGTGCCGCCGGGGGGCGTGGGAGGGAAGCTTTCTTT.

The count of this clone is one. The chain carries TRBV4-1 and TRBJ2-3, with 7 bases identical to TRBD1. CDR1 MGHRA and CDR2 YSYEKL come from the germline V gene. This CDR3 is built from 14 residues. V was pared by 4 bases and J by 4 bases, with 5 bases of the junction left unmatched. CDR3 DNA: TGCGCCAGCAGCCTCCAGGGGGAAGCAGATACGCAGTATTTT. As protein: CASSLQGEADTQYF.

This chain joins TRBV15 and TRBJ2-4; TRBD1 matches at 7 bases. The germline V gene has CDR1 LNHNV and CDR2 YYDKDF (reference sequence). V shed 5 bases, J shed 0 bases, and the junction held 7 bases outside the gene matches. This CDR3 region has 16 residues. CDR3 region: CATSGLGGLAKNIQYF. CDR3 DNA sequence: TGTGCCACCAGCGGCCTAGGGGGCCTAGCCAAAAACATTCAGTACTTC.

This chain joins TRBV19 and TRBJ1-5; D gene unclear. Germline CDR1 LNHDA, CDR2 SQIVND (reference sequence). The V gene lost 3 bases and the J gene lost 6 bases, with 18 bases spanning the gap. The CDR3 length is 16 residues. The CDR3 sequence is CASSITDITQSQPQHF. Here the CDR3 DNA reads TGTGCCAGTAGTATCACCGATATCACACAGAGTCAGCCCCAGCATTTT.

The chain recombines TRBV5-6 with TRBJ2-7; 12 positions match TRBD1. Germline V gene lookup returns CDR1 SGHDT and CDR2 YYEEEE. The CDR3 is 16 residues long. The trim removed 4 bases at V and 3 bases at J, leaving 8 bases unmatched. CDR3 nucleotide sequence: TGTGCCAGCAGCATAACGGGGACAGGGGGCATCTACGAGCAGTACTTC. Its protein product is CASSITGTGGIYEQYF.

This chain uses TRBV29-1 with TRBJ2-3, with TRBD1 as a possible D gene (6 bases). With 5 bases removed from V and 4 bases from J, the gap between germline ends came to 13 bases. This CDR3 has 13 amino acids. CDR1 and CDR2 (germline): SQVTM, ANQGSEA. CDR3 DNA sequence: TGCAGCGTTATAACAGGGTCGGCAGATACGCAGTATTTT. Translated, it gives CSVITGSADTQYF.

This clone was recorded a few times. This rearrangement joins TRBV28 to TRBJ2-1; the match to TRBD2 covers 7 bases. V shed 6 bases, J shed 9 bases, and the junction held 5 bases outside the gene matches. The germline V gene has CDR1 MDHEN and CDR2 SYDVKM. The CDR3 consists of 12 residues. The CDR3 reads CASSWTRTEQFF. CDR3 bases: TGTGCCAGCAGCTGGACTAGGACTGAGCAGTTCTTC.

V and J are TRBV19 and TRBJ1-2, with a tentative D call TRBD1 (6 bases). Germline lookup yields CDR1 LNHDA and CDR2 SQIVND (reference sequence). This CDR3 is built from 13 residues. V lost 3 bases, J lost 4 bases, and 9 bases lay in between. CDR3 sequence (DNA): TGTGCCAGTAGTATTGCCAGGGGCTATGGCTACACCTTC. Translating gives CASSIARGYGYTF.

The chain is built from TRBV7-3 and TRBJ2-3; 8 bases fit TRBD1. With V trimmed by 10 bases and J by 1 base, 10 bases remained unmatched. Germline values: CDR1 SGHTA, CDR2 FQGTGA. This CDR3 is 15 amino acids long. CDR3 coding DNA: TGTGCCACTTGCCTAATGACAGGGGGCACAGATACGCAGTATTTT. This codes for CATCLMTGGTDTQYF. The full variable domain, its missing parts supplied by reference TRBV7-3 and TRBJ2-3, is GAGVSQTPSNKVTEKGKYVELRCDPISGHTALYWYRQSLGQGPEFLIYFQGTGAADDSGLPNDRFFAVRPEGSVSTLKIQRTERGDSAVYLCATCLMTGGTDTQYFGPGTRLTVL.

V usage is TRBV25-1 and J usage is TRBJ2-3; D is ambiguous. Trimming took off 1 base at V and 2 bases at J, with 4 bases between the two ends. This CDR3 comprises 13 residues. Germline assignment: CDR1 MGHDK and CDR2 SYGVNS. CDR3 in DNA: TGTGCCAGCAGTGAATCTTACACAGATACGCAGTATTTT. Translated, it gives CASSESYTDTQYF.

About this clone: Germline is not matched at one junction end, which may reflect a read error. This chain links TRBV6-6 with TRBJ1-1, with 7 bases that match TRBD1. Germline V gene lookup returns CDR1 MNHNY and CDR2 SVGAGI (reference sequence). CDR3 size: 16 residues. The CDR3 spells CARSSTGRQGNTEAFF. The CDR3 DNA reads as TGTGCCCGCAGTTCGACAGGGCGGCAAGGTAACACTGAAGCTTTCTTT.

The V call is TRBV15, the J call TRBJ2-3; 10 nucleotides line up with TRBD2. The CDR3 is 18 amino acids. Germline CDR1 reads LNHNV; CDR2 reads YYDKDF (reference sequence). V shed 2 bases and J 0 bases; nucleotides not matched to a gene: 8. Here the CDR3 DNA reads TGTGCCACCAGCAGACCCTCTAGCGGGAGAGCGAGCACAGATACGCAGTATTTT. Its translation: CATSRPSSGRASTDTQYF.

As to this clone: A read error may produce the germline difference seen at one junction end. V is TRBV7-7 and J is TRBJ2-1, with 9 nucleotides matching TRBD2. This CDR3 region has 15 residues. Germline values: CDR1 SSHAT, CDR2 FNYEAQ (reference sequence). CDR3 amino acids: CASSLGRGGADEQFF. The CDR3 DNA reads TGTGCTAGCAGCTTAGGTCGCGGGGGGGCGGATGAGCAGTTCTTC.

Regarding this clone: A junction boundary mismatches the germline segment, possibly from a read error. CDR3 bases: TGTTCCAGCAGCTTACAGTCCAATGAGCAGTTCTTC. Translated, it gives CSSSLQSNEQFF. This sequence joins TRBV7-9 and TRBJ2-1, with D unresolved. CDR3 length: 12 amino acids. Germline CDR1 and CDR2: SEHNR and FQNEAQ (reference sequence).

Turning to this clone: Sequence at one end of the junction differs from germline and may be a read error. The gene calls are TRBV7-9 and TRBJ2-7, with D possibly TRBD2 on 7 matching bases. CDR3 length: 12 residues. The germline CDR1 and CDR2 sequences are SEHNR and FQNEAQ (reference sequence). Here the CDR3 DNA reads TGTTCCAGCAGTCTAGGGGGGGGCGAGCAGTACTTC. Translated: CSSSLGGGEQYF.

The rearrangement joins TRBV7-2 to TRBJ2-3, with TRBD2 matching over 9 bases. The germline gives CDR1 SGHTA, CDR2 FQGNSA. The length of the CDR3 is 15 residues. Unmatched junction bases numbered 6, after V lost 6 bases and J lost 2 bases. The CDR3 reads CASSPAGGTTDTQYF. Written as DNA, the CDR3 is TGTGCCAGCAGTCCGGCGGGGGGGACCACAGATACGCAGTATTTT. Full variable domain (missing parts from reference TRBV7-2 and TRBJ2-3): GAGVSQSPSNKVTEKGKDVELRCDPISGHTALYWYRQSLGQGLEFLIYFQGNSAPDKSGLPSDRFSAERTGGSVSTLTIQRTQQEDSAVYLCASSPAGGTTDTQYFGPGTRLTVL.

V usage is TRBV6-5 and J usage is TRBJ1-1; D call uncertain. CDR1 and CDR2 (germline): MNHEY, SVGAGI. The CDR3 has 14 residues. Trimming left V 0 bases short and J 6 bases short, with 11 bases between. Here the CDR3 DNA reads TGTGCCAGCAGTTACTCGAGAGGGAGATCTGAAGCTTTCTTT. Encoded protein: CASSYSRGRSEAFF.

There are a few counts of this clone. J is TRBJ2-7 and V is TRBV7-2; D is ambiguous. Germline values: CDR1 SGHTA, CDR2 FQGNSA. V was clipped by 4 bases and J by 1 base, with 8 bases between them. The CDR3 is 13 amino acids. CDR3 residues: CASSSPSSYEQYF. CDR3 DNA sequence: TGTGCCAGCAGCTCCCCTAGTTCCTACGAGCAGTACTTC.

The DNA for the CDR3 is TGCGCCAGCAGCGAGGGACAGGGAAAGTACTTC. It specifies CASSEGQGKYF. The chain couples TRBV5-1 to TRBJ2-7; TRBD1 aligns across 9 bases. Germline lookup yields CDR1 SGHRS and CDR2 YFSETQ. Trimming at V came to 4 bases and at J to 11 bases, leaving 4 bases not matched to a gene. The CDR3 is 11 residues long.

The chain combines TRBV7-9 with TRBJ1-3; D gene unclear. This CDR3 has 14 residues. Germline CDR1 and CDR2: SEHNR and FQNEAQ (reference sequence). The germline V and J ends were trimmed by 5 bases and 0 bases, with 8 bases remaining between them. The CDR3 spells CASSPLGSGNTIYF. The DNA of the CDR3 is TGTGCCAGCAGCCCCCTCGGCTCTGGAAACACCATATATTTT.

The rearrangement links TRBV7-9 to TRBJ2-7, with D perhaps TRBD1 (5 bases). The V gene's germline CDR1 is SEHNR and CDR2 FQNEAQ (reference sequence). This CDR3 contains 16 residues. Deletions cut 4 bases from V and 2 bases from J, with 18 bases between. The CDR3 bases are TGTGCCAGCAGCTACCTCGAAGGGGAACCCACCTACGAGCAGTACTTC. The encoded protein is CASSYLEGEPTYEQYF.

The V and J genes are TRBV6-1 and TRBJ2-1, with 11 nucleotides matching TRBD2. The trim removed 3 bases at V and 8 bases at J, leaving 6 bases unmatched. Germline assignment: CDR1 MNHNS and CDR2 SASEGT. The CDR3 runs 15 residues. The CDR3 coding sequence is TGTGCCAGCAGTGAGGGGACTAGCGGTGGACATGAGCAGTTCTTC. This gives the protein CASSEGTSGGHEQFF.

V usage is TRBV7-9 and J usage is TRBJ1-4; 7 positions agree with TRBD1. The CDR3 contains 14 residues. V lost 5 bases to trimming and J lost 5 bases; unmatched junction nucleotides: 5. Germline CDR1 and CDR2: SEHNR and FQNEAQ (reference sequence). CDR3 amino acids: CASSTGQTNEKLFF. The DNA of the CDR3 is TGTGCCAGCAGCACGGGACAGACAAATGAAAAACTGTTTTTT.

The gene calls are TRBV6-5 and TRBJ2-5, with no clear D. V lost 2 bases and J 2 bases, leaving 6 bases between the germline ends. The germline gives CDR1 MNHEY, CDR2 SVGAGI. CDR3 size: 13 residues. CDR3 DNA sequence: TGTGCCAGCAGTTACCGGGTACAAGAGACCCAGTACTTC. This encodes CASSYRVQETQYF.

The chain employs TRBV15 and TRBJ1-1; TRBD1 is a possible D gene (5 bases). The CDR3 extends over 14 amino acids. Trimming took off 2 bases at V and 4 bases at J, with 11 bases between the two ends. Germline assignment: CDR1 LNHNV and CDR2 YYDKDF (reference sequence). CDR3 bases: TGTGCCACCAGCAGACCCACGGGGGGCACTGAAGCTTTCTTT. This gives the protein CATSRPTGGTEAFF.

The CDR3 reads CASSLFSSGSYEQYF. Written as DNA, the CDR3 is TGTGCCAGCAGCTTGTTCTCTAGCGGTTCCTACGAGCAGTACTTC. The chain has TRBV5-6 and TRBJ2-7; 7 bases line up with TRBD2. This CDR3 is 15 amino acids long. CDR1 is SGHDT, CDR2 YYEEEE, per germline. V was pared by 1 base and J by 1 base, with 5 bases of the junction left unmatched.

This clone was recorded a few times. This chain connects TRBV5-1 to TRBJ2-7; TRBD1 might be the D (5 bases). The CDR3 is 14 residues long. V gave up 3 bases and J gave up 5 bases, with 15 bases separating them. Per the germline V gene, CDR1 is SGHRS and CDR2 is YFSETQ. CDR3 nucleotides: TGCGCCAGCAGCTCCGGGCAGGGAAAAGACGAGCAGTACTTC. Translating gives CASSSGQGKDEQYF.

This clone is a singleton in its sample. The V gene is TRBV5-1, the J gene TRBJ1-1; D ambiguous. Trimming took off 1 base at V and 6 bases at J, with 13 bases between the two ends. The germline V gene has CDR1 SGHRS and CDR2 YFSETQ. The CDR3 runs to 14 residues. CDR3 bases: TGCGCCAGCAGCTTGCCGGGGAGAAACGCTGAAGCTTTCTTT. It specifies CASSLPGRNAEAFF.